The clone carrying this TCR beta chain was detected ten times or more. Its specificity is not known. The entry originates in a study of T-cell reconstitution after alpha-beta-depleted transplantation in children. Study-level results: The study traced high day-60 TCRbeta diversity in some patients to surviving recipient T cells and thymic progenitors. Several hundred expanded graft clones reportedly gave rise to the alpha-beta T cells present about two months after transplant. From newly produced T cells came most of the T-cell counts and diversity one year after transplant.

Germline V lookup: CDR1 SQVTM, CDR2 ANQGSEA. The CDR3 contains 12 residues. V lost 4 bases and J lost 6; bases outside the gene matches: 0. Researchers prepared the TCRbeta library using unique molecular identifiers, the study reports. TCRdb reprocessed the PCR reads via MiXCR and lists one record per CDR3 protein. The repertoire holds about 580,000 distinct CDR3 sequences, with under 25% as singletons. The TCR sequence derives from a boy in the first two years of life who had a stem cell transplant for acute myeloid leukemia, so the T cells may come from the graft donor. The chain uses TRBV29-1 and TRBJ1-4; 9 nucleotides line up with TRBD1. The starting material was PBMCs, mostly from graft donor cells, obtained 360 days after TCRalphabeta/CD19-depleted stem cell transplant. DNA of the CDR3: TGCAGCGTTGGGACAGGGGATGAAAAACTGTTTTTT. This codes for CSVGTGDEKLFF. The full variable domain, with the rest looked up from reference TRBV29-1 and TRBJ1-4, is SAVISQKPSRDICQRGTSLTIQCQVDSQVTMMFWYRQQPGQSLTLIATANQGSEATYESGFVIDKFPISRPNLTFSTLTVSNMSPEDSSIYLCSVGTGDEKLFFGSGTQLSVL.